The 30 T cell receptor beta chains below come from one sample, sequenced in a study of OX40 agonist ivuxolimab in advanced cancers. Sequencing was performed with immunoSEQ multiplex PCR; in TCRdb, only in-frame clones are kept and a portion is missing. The repertoire holds 78,000 or so clones, with approximately 89% as singletons. The sequencing used CD4+ or CD8+ T cells sorted from blood, collected in a trial of the OX40 agonist ivuxolimab. The receptors originated from an adult with an advanced solid tumor such as melanoma, head and neck, liver or kidney cancer.

The sample holds one count of this clone. The rearrangement links TRBV7-6 to TRBJ1-6, with D tentatively TRBD1 (5 bases). The germline CDR1 and CDR2 sequences are SGHVS and FNYEAQ. Trimming removed 5 bases from V and 0 bases from J, with 17 bases in between. The CDR3 extends over 18 amino acids. In DNA form, the CDR3 reads TGTGCCAGCAGCCTCCGGACACTCCTGAGCTCCTATAATTCACCCCTCCACTTT. Its protein product is CASSLRTLLSSYNSPLHF.

This rearrangement joins TRBV6-4 to TRBJ1-1; D is perhaps TRBD1 (5 bases). This CDR3 comprises 13 residues. With 6 bases removed from V and 0 bases from J, the gap between germline ends came to 8 bases. Germline values: CDR1 MRHNA, CDR2 SNTAGT. Here the CDR3 DNA reads TGTGCCAGCAGAAGACAGATGAACACTGAAGCTTTCTTT. Encoded protein: CASRRQMNTEAFF.

V gene TRBV5-8 combines with J gene TRBJ1-3; the D gene is possibly TRBD1 (6 bases). Germline-derived CDR1 and CDR2 are SGHTS and YDEGEE. The CDR3 runs to 15 residues. Trimming pared 3 bases from V and 2 bases from J, leaving 12 bases between. CDR3 protein: CASSSDRIPGNTIYF. As DNA, the CDR3 is TGTGCCAGCAGCTCGGACAGAATCCCTGGAAACACCATATATTTT.

The chain uses TRBV7-9 and TRBJ1-6; possible D gene TRBD1, 5 bases. Trimming pared 5 bases from V and 4 bases from J, leaving 9 bases between. CDR3 size: 14 residues. The germline V gene has CDR1 SEHNR and CDR2 FQNEAQ (reference sequence). The CDR3 nucleotides read TGTGCCAGCAGCCGGGACGGATATAATTCACCCCTCCACTTT. It specifies CASSRDGYNSPLHF.

The chain couples TRBV2 to TRBJ2-5; the D is unclear. Germline V gene data show CDR1 as SNHLY and CDR2 as FYNNEI. This CDR3 is 16 amino acids long. Trimming cost V 6 bases and J 1 base, with 18 bases left between them. CDR3 DNA sequence: TGTGCCAGCAGAGGATTTGTCTCTAGGGCCCAAGAGACCCAGTACTTC. Encoded protein: CASRGFVSRAQETQYF.

This chain joins TRBV5-1 and TRBJ2-1, with 7 positions matching TRBD1. This CDR3 has 13 amino acids. V was pared by 4 bases and J by 4 bases, with 2 bases of the junction left unmatched. The germline V gene encodes CDR1 SGHRS and CDR2 YFSETQ. In DNA, the CDR3 is TGCGCCAGCAGCGGGGACAGTTACAATGAGCAGTTCTTC. Amino acid sequence: CASSGDSYNEQFF.

This chain links TRBV5-5 with TRBJ1-2; D is unclear. The germline gives CDR1 SGHKS, CDR2 YYEKEE (reference sequence). The CDR3 has 13 amino acids. Trimming removed 0 bases from V and 4 bases from J, with 7 bases in between. The DNA for the CDR3 is TGTGCCAGCAGCTTGGCCCGGCTCTATGGCTACACCTTC. This gives the protein CASSLARLYGYTF.

The rearrangement uses TRBV27 and TRBJ2-7; weak D call: TRBD1 (5 bases). CDR1 is MNHEY and CDR2 is SMNVEV in the germline V gene (reference sequence). The germline V and J ends were trimmed by 6 bases and 8 bases, with 20 bases remaining between them. The CDR3 sequence is 14 residues long. Here the CDR3 DNA reads TGTGCCAGCAGCACCACAGGCCCTTCTCACAAGCAGTACTTC. This translates into CASSTTGPSHKQYF.

The gene calls are TRBV27 and TRBJ1-4; D is uncertain. V was shortened by 3 bases and J by 5 bases, with 10 bases between the two germline ends. This CDR3 has 14 amino acids. Germline values: CDR1 MNHEY, CDR2 SMNVEV (reference sequence). CDR3 in DNA: TGTGCCAGCAGTTTTTCACGTCCCAATGAAAAACTGTTTTTT. Translating gives CASSFSRPNEKLFF.

V gene TRBV10-2 combines with J gene TRBJ1-2; 7 nucleotides line up with TRBD1. Per the germline V gene, CDR1 is WSHSY and CDR2 is SAAADI. The CDR3 totals 13 residues. Trimming removed 8 bases from V and 3 bases from J; junction bases left unmatched: 6. The CDR3 bases are TGCGCCAGCGGCCGGGACAGCTACTATGGCTACACCTTC. This codes for CASGRDSYYGYTF.

The chain joins TRBV5-1 to TRBJ1-5; TRBD1 aligns across 8 bases. Germline V CDR1 and CDR2: SGHRS, YFSETQ. With V trimmed by 2 bases and J by 3 bases, 4 bases remained unmatched. The CDR3 length is 15 residues. DNA for the CDR3: TGCGCCAGCAGCTTAGGGACAGGAGTCAATCAGCCCCAGCATTTT. Its protein is CASSLGTGVNQPQHF.

The V and J genes are TRBV27 and TRBJ2-1; D is unclear. Germline-derived CDR1 and CDR2 are MNHEY and SMNVEV (reference sequence). There are 12 residues in the CDR3. Deletions cut 3 bases from V and 3 bases from J, with 3 bases between. The CDR3 DNA reads TGTGCCAGCAGTTTCGGCTACAATGAGCAGTTCTTC. Translated, it gives CASSFGYNEQFF.

The chain combines TRBV11-1 with TRBJ1-2; the D is unclear. The CDR3 runs 13 residues. Germline CDR1 reads SGHAT; CDR2 reads FQDESV (reference sequence). Between the trimmed V and J ends, which lost 1 base and 4 bases, there was a span of 7 bases. The CDR3 DNA reads as TGTGCCAGCAGCTTAGGGGGAATCTATGGCTACACCTTC. Protein product: CASSLGGIYGYTF. Supplemented by reference TRBV11-1 and TRBJ1-2, the full variable domain reads EAEVAQSPRYKITEKSQAVAFWCDPISGHATLYWYRQILGQGPELLVQFQDESVVDDSQLPKDRFSAERLKGVDSTLKIQPAELGDSAMYLCASSLGGIYGYTFGSGTRLTVV.

The chain joins TRBV6-6 to TRBJ2-7; D remains unclear. V gave up 7 bases and J gave up 6 bases, with 16 bases separating them. The CDR3 runs 13 residues. Germline CDR1 reads MNHNY; CDR2 reads SVGAGI (reference sequence). CDR3 sequence: CASTVKEIGEQYF. The CDR3 coding sequence is TGTGCCAGCACCGTTAAAGAAATTGGCGAGCAGTACTTC.

The chain joins TRBV9 to TRBJ1-2; D gene uncertain. V was trimmed by 0 bases and J by 3 bases, leaving 15 bases between them. Germline-derived CDR1 and CDR2 are SGDLS and YYNGEE. This CDR3 has 16 amino acids. CDR3 bases: TGTGCCAGCAGCGTAGACCCCTTCCCCGCGCACTATGGCTACACCTTC. This translates into CASSVDPFPAHYGYTF.

The chain recombines TRBV6-5 with TRBJ1-3; unclear D gene. This CDR3 is built from 13 residues. Trimming cost V 11 bases and J 4 bases, with 15 bases left between them. Germline CDR1 MNHEY, CDR2 SVGAGI. As DNA, the CDR3 is TGTGCCGCCGGGCCTCGAGCCGGAAACACCATATATTTT. This encodes CAAGPRAGNTIYF.

V gene TRBV6-6 combines with J gene TRBJ2-3; 9 bases fit TRBD2. Germline values: CDR1 MNHNY, CDR2 SVGAGI (reference sequence). V was pared by 5 bases and J by 1 base, with 4 bases of the junction left unmatched. This CDR3 region has 15 residues. Here the CDR3 reads CASSQLAGGTDTQYF. CDR3 DNA sequence: TGTGCCAGCAGTCAACTAGCGGGTGGCACAGATACGCAGTATTTT.

This rearrangement joins TRBV7-9 to TRBJ1-4, with 8 bases fitting TRBD1. Germline CDR1 and CDR2: SEHNR and FQNEAQ (reference sequence). The trim removed 2 bases at V and 1 base at J, leaving 9 bases unmatched. The CDR3 runs to 18 residues. CDR3 loop: CASSLLPGGTETNEKLFF. DNA for the CDR3: TGTGCCAGCAGCTTACTTCCAGGGGGCACGGAAACTAATGAAAAACTGTTTTTT.

In DNA form, the CDR3 reads TGCAGCGTTGAAGGCTCCGGGCCCTCGGGTGAGCAGTTCTTC. Protein product: CSVEGSGPSGEQFF. The chain is built from TRBV29-1 and TRBJ2-1; D is ambiguous. V gave up 1 base and J gave up 9 bases, with 16 bases separating them. CDR1 is SQVTM and CDR2 is ANQGSEA in the germline V gene. The CDR3 spans 14 residues.

In DNA, the CDR3 is TGTGCCAGCCGAAAGCTGTACGAGCAGTACTTC. This codes for CASRKLYEQYF. The chain is built from TRBV25-1 and TRBJ2-7; D not resolved. Trimming shortened V by 8 bases and J by 4 bases, and 9 bases separated the two germline ends. This CDR3 spans 11 amino acids. The germline CDR1 and CDR2 sequences are MGHDK and SYGVNS.

V gene TRBV19 combines with J gene TRBJ1-5; possible D gene TRBD1, 5 bases. Trimming pared 9 bases from V and 6 bases from J, leaving 18 bases between. Germline V gives CDR1 LNHDA, CDR2 SQIVND (reference sequence). The length of the CDR3 is 14 residues. This CDR3 is CASSWDPGSQPQHF. The CDR3 coding sequence is TGTGCCAGCAGCTGGGACCCGGGATCTCAGCCCCAGCATTTT.

J is TRBJ2-7 and V is TRBV28; tentatively, D is TRBD1 (6 bases). CDR1 and CDR2 (germline): MDHEN, SYDVKM. This CDR3 is built from 16 residues. The V gene lost 1 base and the J gene lost 1 base, with 14 bases spanning the gap. The CDR3 region has the DNA TGTGCCAGCAGTTTATCTCGACCAGGGGTATCCTACGAGCAGTACTTC. Translating it yields CASSLSRPGVSYEQYF. The full variable domain, completed using reference TRBV28 and TRBJ2-7, is DVKVTQSSRYLVKRTGEKVFLECVQDMDHENMFWYRQDPGLGLRLIYFSYDVKMKEKGDIPEGYSVSREKKERFSLILESASTNQTSMYLCASSLSRPGVSYEQYFGPGTRLTVT.

This chain joins TRBV21-1 and TRBJ2-7; TRBD2 reflects the table's D call only, with no check against the DNA. TRBV21-1 is noted as a pseudogene. The CDR3 has 13 amino acids. The CDR3 DNA follows: TGTGCCAGCAATGCAAAGGGTGCGGGCGAGCAGTACTTC. This sequence encodes CASNAKGAGEQYF.

This sequence joins TRBV18 and TRBJ2-7; no clear D. The CDR3 runs to 14 residues. V lost 4 bases, J lost 3 bases, and 13 bases lay in between. The germline CDR1 and CDR2 sequences are KGHSH and LQKENI. CDR3 in DNA: TGTGCCAGCTCACTCCCCTTGGAAAACTACGAGCAGTACTTC. Amino acids: CASSLPLENYEQYF. Supplemented by reference TRBV18 and TRBJ2-7, the full variable domain reads NAGVMQNPRHLVRRRGQEARLRCSPMKGHSHVYWYRQLPEEGLKFMVYLQKENIIDESGMPKERFSAEFPKEGPSILRIQQVVRGDSAAYFCASSLPLENYEQYFGPGTRLTVT.

Here the CDR3 DNA reads TGTGCCAGCAGCTTGGAGGCAGGTCGTAAAGGCTACACCTTC. Encoded protein: CASSLEAGRKGYTF. The chain links TRBV5-5 to TRBJ1-2; D gene unclear. The CDR3 covers 14 residues. Germline CDR1 SGHKS, CDR2 YYEKEE (reference sequence). V lost 0 bases, J lost 8 bases, and 14 bases lay in between.

The gene calls are TRBV28 and TRBJ2-1, with 10 nucleotides matching TRBD2. Germline V gene data show CDR1 as MDHEN and CDR2 as SYDVKM. J lost 3 bases, V lost 5 bases, and 10 bases had no gene match. The CDR3 covers 17 residues. As DNA, the CDR3 is TGTGCCAGCAGTACCCGGACGGGACTAGCGAACTACAATGAGCAGTTCTTC. This translates into CASSTRTGLANYNEQFF.

The chain carries TRBV27 and TRBJ1-2; D is unresolved. Germline values: CDR1 MNHEY, CDR2 SMNVEV (reference sequence). Trimming removed 5 bases at V and 6 bases at J, with 13 bases between. The CDR3 spans 13 residues. The CDR3 DNA is TGTGCCAGCAGTCCGCGGACTGCAGATGGCTACACCTTC. Translation: CASSPRTADGYTF.

This chain links TRBV5-1 with TRBJ2-7; 9 bases map to TRBD2. CDR1 is SGHRS and CDR2 is YFSETQ in the germline V gene. The CDR3 runs to 15 residues. V shed 0 bases and J 6 bases; nucleotides not matched to a gene: 7. The CDR3 region is CASSLVGSGSAEQYF. The DNA of the CDR3 is TGCGCCAGCAGCTTGGTAGGTAGCGGGAGCGCCGAGCAGTACTTC.

The chain uses TRBV9 and TRBJ1-5, with a tentative D call TRBD1 (6 bases). The CDR3 covers 15 residues. CDR1 SGDLS and CDR2 YYNGEE come from the germline V gene. V dropped 3 bases and J dropped 3 bases, with 13 bases sitting between them. The CDR3 loop reads CASSASGGNNQPQHF. The CDR3 DNA reads as TGTGCCAGCAGCGCTAGTGGGGGCAACAATCAGCCCCAGCATTTT.

The chain joins TRBV18 to TRBJ2-7; 12 nucleotides align to TRBD2. CDR3 length equals 16 residues. The ends lost 2 bases at V and 6 bases at J; junction bases unmatched: 8. Germline V CDR1 and CDR2: KGHSH, LQKENI. The CDR3 DNA is TGTGCCAGCTCACCAGAGCGGACTAGCGGGATTCCCGAGCAGTACTTC. This codes for CASSPERTSGIPEQYF. The complete variable domain, with remaining parts taken from reference TRBV18 and TRBJ2-7, reads NAGVMQNPRHLVRRRGQEARLRCSPMKGHSHVYWYRQLPEEGLKFMVYLQKENIIDESGMPKERFSAEFPKEGPSILRIQQVVRGDSAAYFCASSPERTSGIPEQYFGPGTRLTVT.